This T cell receptor (beta chain) was sequenced during a study of blood T cell repertoires in COVID-19. This CDR3 comprises 14 residues. The germline V gene encodes CDR1 SGHRS and CDR2 YFSETQ. V was clipped by 0 bases and J by 9 bases, with 16 bases between them. Here immunoSEQ multiplex PCR was the method, and the copy in TCRdb shows in-frame clones only, minus some. The table shows tens of thousands of clones, with 84% occurring only once. Sequencing was performed on peripheral blood. The J gene is TRBJ2-7, the V gene TRBV5-1; D may be TRBD1 (7 bases). The TCR originated in a human donor in a cohort sampled during active COVID-19. The CDR3 nucleotides are TGCGCCAGCAGCTTGGGAACGGAGGGGGCTGCGCAGTACTTC. Amino acids: CASSLGTEGAAQYF. Full variable domain (rest looked up from reference TRBV5-1 and TRBJ2-7): KAGVTQTPRYLIKTRGQQVTLSCSPISGHRSVSWYQQTPGQGLQFLFEYFSETQRNKGNFPGRFSGRQFSNSRSEMNVSTLELGDSALYLCASSLGTEGAAQYFGPGTRLTVT.